The sequence of this T cell receptor beta chain was determined in a study of shared clonotypes between healthy human individuals. Data came from immunoSEQ multiplex PCR; TCRdb stores just in-frame clones and leaves some out. This sample carries approximately 2,000,000 clones, 85% to 95% of them seen once, and the ten largest clones take around 1.7%. In the naive CD8 group, cells lacked CD45RO and were positively selected for CCR7, so terminally differentiated effector memory CD45RA+ cells were left out. All the donors were Caucasian adults who lived in Nashville, Tennessee. CDR1 and CDR2 (germline): SGDLS, YYNGEE. The CDR3 is made up of 16 amino acids. J was trimmed by 0 bases and V by 4 bases; bases with no gene match: 8.

The V and J genes are TRBV9 and TRBJ2-3; 7 nucleotides align to TRBD2. The source of this sequence is a man between 18 and 35 years old in good health. Some clones in this sample may be carry-over from other donors' samples. The sequencing input was naive CD8+ T cells from PBMCs. The CDR3 bases are TGTGCCAGCAGCACCCGACGGGAGGCTAGCACAGATACGCAGTATTTT. Protein: CASSTRREASTDTQYF.